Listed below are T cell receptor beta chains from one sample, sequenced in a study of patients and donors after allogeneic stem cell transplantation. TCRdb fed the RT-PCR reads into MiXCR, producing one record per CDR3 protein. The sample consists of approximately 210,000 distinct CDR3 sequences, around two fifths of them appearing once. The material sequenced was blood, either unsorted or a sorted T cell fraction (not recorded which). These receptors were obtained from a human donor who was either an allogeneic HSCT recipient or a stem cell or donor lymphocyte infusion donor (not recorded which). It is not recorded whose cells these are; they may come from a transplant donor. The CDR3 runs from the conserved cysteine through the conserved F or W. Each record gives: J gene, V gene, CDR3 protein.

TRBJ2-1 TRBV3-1 CASSQVQAGGGSEQFF
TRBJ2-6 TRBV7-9 CASRLGPGVLTF
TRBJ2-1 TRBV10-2 CASSGQEDNEQFF
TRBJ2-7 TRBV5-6 CASSGGLGEQYF
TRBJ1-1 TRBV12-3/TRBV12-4 CASSPGTGPSNTEAFF
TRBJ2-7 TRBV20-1 CSAFSYGLAGPYEQYF
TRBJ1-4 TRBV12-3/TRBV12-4 CASSSSRGLEEKLFF
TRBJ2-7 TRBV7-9 CASSLVGTPTTYEQYF
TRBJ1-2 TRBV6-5 CASSPSGRDELGYTF
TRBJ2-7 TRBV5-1 CASSLPGTGRGEQYF
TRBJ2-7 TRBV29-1 CSVGLLGNNYEQYF
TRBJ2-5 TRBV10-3 CAISGLAVKETQYF
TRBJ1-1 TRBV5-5 CASSLTARNTEAFF
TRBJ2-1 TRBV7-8 CASSLPGLAGEAGYNEQFF
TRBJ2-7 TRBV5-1 CASSQGLGTEPSYEQYF
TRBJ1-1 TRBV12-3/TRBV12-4 CASRLREAFF
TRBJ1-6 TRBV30 CASDRVNSPLHF
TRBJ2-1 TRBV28 CASSSGMGYNEQFF
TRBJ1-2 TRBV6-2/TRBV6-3 CASSPSGQGVVGGYTF
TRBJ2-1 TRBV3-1 CASSQVPLVKQFF
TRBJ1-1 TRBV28 CASSAGLRRGHRNTEAFF
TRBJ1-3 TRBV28 CASSLGVSGNTIYF
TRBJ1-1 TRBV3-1 CASRSNSPRGGTEAFF
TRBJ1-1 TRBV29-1 CSVDTGFTEAFF
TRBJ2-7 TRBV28 CASSPPTGQDEQYF
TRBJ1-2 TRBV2 CASSAETDYGYTF
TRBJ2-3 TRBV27 CASSSIGTSGRTSTDTQYF
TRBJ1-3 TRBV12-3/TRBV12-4 CASSDRDRVSGNTIYF
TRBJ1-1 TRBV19 CATSGQVRLNTEAFF
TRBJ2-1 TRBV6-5 CASSLGWGGYNEQFF
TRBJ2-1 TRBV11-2 CASRHLAVEQFF
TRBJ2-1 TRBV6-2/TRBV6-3 CASTNGLAGDSNEQFF
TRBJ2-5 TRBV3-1 CASSQVTGPLGAQYF
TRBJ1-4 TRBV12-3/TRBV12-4 CASSGLGTGRIWTNEKLFF
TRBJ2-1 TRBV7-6 CASSLKADSYNEQFF
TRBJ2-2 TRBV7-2 CASSTRTGELFF
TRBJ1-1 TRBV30 CAYHWTGYPSEAFF
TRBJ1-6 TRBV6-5 CASSYSSGEAGSPLHF
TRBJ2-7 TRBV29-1 CSVEEFEGQGYEQYF
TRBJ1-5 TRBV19 CASSIDRAGNSNQPQHF
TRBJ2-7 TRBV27 CASSLHRQGRYEQYF
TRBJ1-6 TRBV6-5 CASGQGRNSPLHF
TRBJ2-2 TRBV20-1 CSARRLGGAGELFF
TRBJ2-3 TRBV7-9 CASSPYDADTQYF
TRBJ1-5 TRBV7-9 CASSLSVGNQPQHF
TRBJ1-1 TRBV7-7 CASSRVTNTEAFF
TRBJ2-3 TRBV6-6 CASTVDRGTDTQYF
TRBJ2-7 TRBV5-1 CASSLGGEQYF